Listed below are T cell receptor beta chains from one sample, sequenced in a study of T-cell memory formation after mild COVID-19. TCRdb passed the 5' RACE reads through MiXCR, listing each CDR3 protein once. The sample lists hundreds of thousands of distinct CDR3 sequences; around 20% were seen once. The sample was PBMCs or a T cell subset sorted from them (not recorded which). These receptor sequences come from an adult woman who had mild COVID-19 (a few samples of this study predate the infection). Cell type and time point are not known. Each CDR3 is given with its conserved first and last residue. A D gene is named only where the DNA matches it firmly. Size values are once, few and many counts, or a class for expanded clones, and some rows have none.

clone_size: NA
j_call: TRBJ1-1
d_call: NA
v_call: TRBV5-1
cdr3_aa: CASSLSVPNTEAFF
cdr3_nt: TGCGCCAGCAGCTTGTCAGTCCCGAACACTGAAGCTTTCTTT

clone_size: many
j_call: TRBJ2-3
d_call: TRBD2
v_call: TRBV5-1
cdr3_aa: CASSLDTSGSTDTQYF
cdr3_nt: TGCGCCAGCAGCTTGGATACTAGCGGAAGCACAGATACGCAGTATTTT

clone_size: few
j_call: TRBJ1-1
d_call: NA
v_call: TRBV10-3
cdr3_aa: CAITVGVNTEAFF
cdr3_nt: TGTGCCATCACGGTAGGGGTAAACACTGAAGCTTTCTTT

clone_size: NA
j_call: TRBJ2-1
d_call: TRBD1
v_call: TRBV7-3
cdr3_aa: CASSLDRDRALDEQFF
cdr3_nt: TGTGCCAGCAGCTTAGATCGGGACAGGGCTCTCGATGAGCAGTTCTTC

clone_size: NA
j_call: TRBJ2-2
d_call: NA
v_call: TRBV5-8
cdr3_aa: CASTILSGMNTGELFF
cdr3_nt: TGTGCCAGCACCATATTATCAGGAATGAACACCGGGGAGCTGTTTTTT

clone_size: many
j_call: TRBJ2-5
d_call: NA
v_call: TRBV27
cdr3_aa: CASSVYTRGETQYF
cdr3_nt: TGTGCCAGCAGTGTCTACACTAGGGGGGAGACCCAGTACTTC

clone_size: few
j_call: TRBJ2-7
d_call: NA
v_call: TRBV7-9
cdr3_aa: CASSLGGPSSSYEQYF
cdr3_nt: TGTGCCAGCAGCTTAGGAGGGCCCTCCAGCTCCTACGAGCAGTACTTC

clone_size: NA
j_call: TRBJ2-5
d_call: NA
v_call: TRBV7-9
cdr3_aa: CASSFDLSTRETQYF
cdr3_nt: TGTGCCAGCAGCTTTGACCTCTCCACGAGGGAGACCCAGTACTTC

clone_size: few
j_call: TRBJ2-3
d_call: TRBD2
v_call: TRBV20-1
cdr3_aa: CSARGPGTSGSLSTDTQYF
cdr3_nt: TGCAGTGCTAGAGGCCCCGGGACTAGCGGGAGTCTTAGCACAGATACGCAGTATTTT

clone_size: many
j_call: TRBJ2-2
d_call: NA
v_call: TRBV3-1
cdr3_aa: CASSQEAVPAGELFF
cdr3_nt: TGTGCCAGCAGCCAAGAAGCCGTTCCGGCCGGGGAGCTGTTTTTT

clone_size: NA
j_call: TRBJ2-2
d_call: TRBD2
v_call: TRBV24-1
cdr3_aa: CATRGSSGGVTGELFF
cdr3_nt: TGTGCCACCAGAGGATCCAGCGGGGGGGTCACCGGGGAGCTGTTTTTT

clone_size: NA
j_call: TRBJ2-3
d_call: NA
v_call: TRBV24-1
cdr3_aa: CATSPARPETDTQYF
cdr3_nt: TGTGCCACCTCCCCGGCTCGACCAGAGACAGATACGCAGTATTTT

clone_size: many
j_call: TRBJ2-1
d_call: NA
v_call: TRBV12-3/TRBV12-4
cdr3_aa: CASSFSSYNEQFF
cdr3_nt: TGTGCCAGCAGCTTTAGTTCCTACAATGAGCAGTTCTTC

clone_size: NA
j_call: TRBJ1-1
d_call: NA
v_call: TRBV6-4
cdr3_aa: CASSERDGYTEAFF
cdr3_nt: TGTGCCAGCAGTGAACGGGACGGCTACACTGAAGCTTTCTTT

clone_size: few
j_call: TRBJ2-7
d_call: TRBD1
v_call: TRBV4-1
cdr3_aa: CASSQTTGGSYEQYF
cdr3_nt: TGCGCCAGCAGCCAAACGACAGGGGGCTCCTACGAGCAGTACTTC

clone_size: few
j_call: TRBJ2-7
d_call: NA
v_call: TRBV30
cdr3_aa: CAGLGHEQYF
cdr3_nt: TGTGCCGGCCTGGGCCACGAGCAGTACTTC

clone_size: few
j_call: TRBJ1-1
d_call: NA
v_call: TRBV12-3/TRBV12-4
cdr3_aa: CASSFTGGRRPNTEAFF
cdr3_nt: TGTGCCAGCAGTTTCACCGGGGGGCGCCGACCGAACACTGAAGCTTTCTTT

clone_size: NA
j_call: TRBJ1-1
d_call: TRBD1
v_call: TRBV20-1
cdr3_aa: CSAWTGATEAFF
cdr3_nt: TGCAGTGCTTGGACAGGGGCCACTGAAGCTTTCTTT

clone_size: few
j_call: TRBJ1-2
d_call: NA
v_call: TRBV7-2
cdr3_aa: CASSTVGGESNGYTF
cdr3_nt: TGTGCCAGCAGCACTGTCGGGGGGGAATCGAATGGCTACACCTTC

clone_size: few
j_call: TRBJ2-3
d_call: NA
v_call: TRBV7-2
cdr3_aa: CASSYGGQLGLTDTQYF
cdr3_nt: TGTGCCAGCAGCTATGGTGGCCAGCTAGGCCTCACTGATACGCAGTATTTT

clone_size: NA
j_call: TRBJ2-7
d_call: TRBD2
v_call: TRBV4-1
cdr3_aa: CASSPFGGGIYEQYF
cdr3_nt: TGCGCCAGCAGCCCCTTTGGGGGGGGGATTTACGAGCAGTACTTC

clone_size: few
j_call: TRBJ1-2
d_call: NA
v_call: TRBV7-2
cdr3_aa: CASSPQGLPNYGYTF
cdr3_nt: TGTGCCAGCAGCCCACAGGGATTACCTAACTATGGCTACACCTTC

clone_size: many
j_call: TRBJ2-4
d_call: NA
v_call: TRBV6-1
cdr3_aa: CASSEATIAGANIQYF
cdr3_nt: TGTGCCAGCAGTGAAGCCACCATCGCCGGGGCCAACATTCAGTACTTC

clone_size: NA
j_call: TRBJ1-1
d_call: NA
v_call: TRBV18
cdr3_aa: CASSPSGDGTEAFF
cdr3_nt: TGTGCCAGCTCACCGTCCGGGGATGGTACTGAAGCTTTCTTT

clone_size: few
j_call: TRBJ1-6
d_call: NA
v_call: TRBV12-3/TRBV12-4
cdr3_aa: CASSPGLHF
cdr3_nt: TGTGCCAGCAGTCCGGGACTCCACTTT

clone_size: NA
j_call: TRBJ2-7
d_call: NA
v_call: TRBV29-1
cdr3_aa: CSVVVPSSYEQYF
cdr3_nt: TGCAGCGTTGTGGTGCCTAGCTCCTACGAGCAGTACTTC

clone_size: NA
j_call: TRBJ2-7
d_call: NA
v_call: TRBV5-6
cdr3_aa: CASSLMGPYEQYF
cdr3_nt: TGTGCCAGCAGCTTGATGGGCCCCTACGAGCAGTACTTC

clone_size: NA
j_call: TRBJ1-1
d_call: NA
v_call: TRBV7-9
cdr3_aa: CASSLQGVTEAFF
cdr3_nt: TGTGCCAGCAGCCTACAGGGAGTCACTGAAGCTTTCTTT

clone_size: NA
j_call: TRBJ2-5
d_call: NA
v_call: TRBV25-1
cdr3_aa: CASSSRGYQETQYF
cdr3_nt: TGTGCCAGCAGCTCCCGGGGATACCAAGAGACCCAGTACTTC

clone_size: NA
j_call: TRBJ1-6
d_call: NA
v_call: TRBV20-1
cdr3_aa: CSASRAGGRGSPLHF
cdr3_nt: TGCAGTGCTAGCCGGGCGGGGGGCCGAGGTTCACCCCTCCACTTT

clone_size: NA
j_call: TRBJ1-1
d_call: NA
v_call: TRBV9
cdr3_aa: CASSVGSGHGTEAFF
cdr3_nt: TGTGCCAGCAGCGTAGGTTCGGGCCACGGCACTGAAGCTTTCTTT

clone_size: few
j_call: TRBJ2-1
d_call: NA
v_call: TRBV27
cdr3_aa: CASSWGERNEQFF
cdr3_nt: TGTGCCAGCAGTTGGGGGGAGCGCAATGAGCAGTTCTTC

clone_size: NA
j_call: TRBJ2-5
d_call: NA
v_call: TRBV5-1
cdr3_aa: CASSLLTLYQETQYF
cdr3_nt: TGCGCCAGCAGCTTGCTGACGTTGTACCAAGAGACCCAGTACTTC

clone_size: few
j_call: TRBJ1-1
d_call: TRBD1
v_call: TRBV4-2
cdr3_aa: CASSQEYRGPVGNTEAFF
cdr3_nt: TGTGCCAGCAGCCAAGAATACAGGGGGCCAGTAGGGAACACTGAAGCTTTCTTT

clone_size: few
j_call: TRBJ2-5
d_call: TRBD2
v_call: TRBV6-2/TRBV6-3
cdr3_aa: CASSYPQRGFETQYF
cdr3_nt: TGTGCCAGCAGTTACCCCCAGCGGGGGTTTGAGACCCAGTACTTC

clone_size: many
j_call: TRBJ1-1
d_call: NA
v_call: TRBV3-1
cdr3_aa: CASLGRGTEAFF
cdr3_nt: TGTGCCAGCCTGGGGCGCGGCACTGAAGCTTTCTTT

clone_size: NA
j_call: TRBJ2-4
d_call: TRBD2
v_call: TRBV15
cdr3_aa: CATSNPSGKNIQYF
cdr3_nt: TGTGCCACCAGCAACCCTAGCGGCAAAAACATTCAGTACTTC

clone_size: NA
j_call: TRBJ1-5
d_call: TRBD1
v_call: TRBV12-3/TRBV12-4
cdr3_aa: CASSFTGQGQPQHF
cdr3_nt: TGTGCCAGCAGTTTTACGGGACAGGGGCAGCCCCAGCATTTT

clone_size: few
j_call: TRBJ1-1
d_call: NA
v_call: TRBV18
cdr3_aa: CASSPEAGANTEAFF
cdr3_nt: TGTGCCAGCTCACCGGAAGCAGGGGCGAACACTGAAGCTTTCTTT

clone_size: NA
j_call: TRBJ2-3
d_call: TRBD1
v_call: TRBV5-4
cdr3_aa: CASSPRQGGTDTQYF
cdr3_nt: TGTGCCAGCAGCCCTCGACAGGGTGGCACAGATACGCAGTATTTT

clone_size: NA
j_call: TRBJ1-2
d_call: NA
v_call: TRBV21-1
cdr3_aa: CASSYSRGHRVNYGYTF
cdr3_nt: TGTGCCAGCAGTTACTCAAGGGGACACCGCGTTAACTATGGCTACACCTTC

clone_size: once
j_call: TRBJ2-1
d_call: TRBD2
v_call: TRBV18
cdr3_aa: CASSLTVTSGGIYNEQFF
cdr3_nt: TGTGCCAGCTCACTTACCGTGACTAGCGGGGGTATCTACAATGAGCAGTTCTTC

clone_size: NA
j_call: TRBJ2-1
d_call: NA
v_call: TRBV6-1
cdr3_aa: CASSGEGAWEQFF
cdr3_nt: TGTGCCAGCTCGGGGGAGGGGGCCTGGGAGCAGTTCTTC

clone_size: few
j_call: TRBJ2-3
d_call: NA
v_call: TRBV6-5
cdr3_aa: CASTTGPGPDTQYF
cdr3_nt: TGTGCCAGCACAACAGGACCGGGCCCAGATACGCAGTATTTT

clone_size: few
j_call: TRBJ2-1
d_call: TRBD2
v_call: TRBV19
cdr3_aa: CASSMVGTSEKFF
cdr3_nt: TGTGCCAGTAGTATGGTAGGGACTAGCGAGAAGTTCTTC

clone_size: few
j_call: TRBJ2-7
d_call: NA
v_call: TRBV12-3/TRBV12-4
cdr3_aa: CASSLGERQGTYEQYF
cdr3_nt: TGTGCCAGCAGTTTGGGGGAGCGGCAGGGCACCTACGAGCAGTACTTC

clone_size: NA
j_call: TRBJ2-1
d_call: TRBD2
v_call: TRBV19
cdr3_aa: CASSMLGLNYNEQFF
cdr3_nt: TGTGCCAGTAGTATGTTGGGACTAAACTACAATGAGCAGTTCTTC